The 22 T cell receptor beta chains below come from one sample, sequenced in a study of T cells in Graves' hyperthyroidism and ophthalmopathy. Amplification targeted TCR beta CDR3 regions from RNA transcripts. A set of HTBI primers served as the primers for a first-round RT-PCR of the TCR CDR3. TCRdb processed the multiplex PCR reads anew with MiXCR; each CDR3 protein has one entry. The table has about 290,000 distinct CDR3 sequences, 10% to 15% seen once. Material: blood. These receptor sequences come from a woman aged 25 to 45 with Graves' hyperthyroidism that later progressed to Graves' ophthalmopathy.

The gene calls are TRBV2 and TRBJ1-5; D gene unclear. CDR3 size: 16 residues. V lost 7 bases and J 0 bases, leaving 16 bases between the germline ends. In germline, CDR1 is SNHLY, CDR2 FYNNEI. The CDR3 is CASKGNSGYSNQPQHF. CDR3 coding DNA: TGTGCCAGCAAGGGAAACTCGGGCTATAGCAATCAGCCCCAGCATTTT.

The J gene is TRBJ2-6, the V gene TRBV4-1; D may be TRBD1 (5 bases). Trimming removed 5 bases at V and 0 bases at J, with 20 bases between. Germline loops: CDR1 MGHRA, CDR2 YSYEKL. The CDR3 totals 19 residues. The CDR3 DNA reads TGCGCCAGCAGCACCCCAGTGTCGGGCAGGGCCTCTGGGGCCAACGTCCTGACTTTC. It is translated as CASSTPVSGRASGANVLTF.

This clonotype was seen repeatedly, ten times or more. The V call is TRBV20-1, the J call TRBJ1-1; D uncertain. Germline assignment: CDR1 DFQATT and CDR2 SNEGSKA (reference sequence). The CDR3 has 13 residues. Trimming took 6 bases from V and 8 from J, leaving 19 bases between them. DNA of the CDR3: TGCAGTGCCTCTCGGGCACGGAAAAAAGAAGCTTTCTTT. Amino acid sequence: CSASRARKKEAFF.

This clonotype was observed at least ten times. Here the CDR3 reads CASSRDAYNSPLHF. The CDR3 DNA reads as TGTGCCAGCTCACGGGACGCCTATAATTCACCCCTCCACTTT. The chain has TRBV18 and TRBJ1-6, with D possibly matching TRBD1 (5 bases). Germline V gene data show CDR1 as KGHSH and CDR2 as LQKENI. V shed 4 bases and J shed 2 bases, with 6 bases lying between them. This CDR3 comprises 14 residues. Based on the CDR3 plus reference TRBV18 and TRBJ1-6, the full variable domain is NAGVMQNPRHLVRRRGQEARLRCSPMKGHSHVYWYRQLPEEGLKFMVYLQKENIIDESGMPKERFSAEFPKEGPSILRIQQVVRGDSAAYFCASSRDAYNSPLHFGNGTRLTVT.

The chain recombines TRBV19 with TRBJ2-7, with D tentatively TRBD1 or TRBD2 (5 bases each). CDR1 LNHDA and CDR2 SQIVND come from the germline V gene (reference sequence). Trimming stripped 3 bases from V and 2 bases from J, with 14 bases between. This CDR3 has 15 residues. CDR3 nucleotides: TGTGCCAGTAGTATCGCCGGGGCCTCAACCTACGAGCAGTACTTC. Translation gives CASSIAGASTYEQYF.

This clonotype was found many times. This chain links TRBV27 with TRBJ2-5; the match to TRBD2 covers 13 bases. Trimming at V came to 5 bases and at J to 7 bases, leaving 10 bases not matched to a gene. CDR3 size: 16 residues. From germline, CDR1 is MNHEY and CDR2 SMNVEV (reference sequence). CDR3 loop: CASSPLAGGQVGTQYF. DNA of the CDR3: TGTGCCAGCAGTCCACTAGCGGGAGGGCAGGTCGGGACCCAGTACTTC.

This clonotype was detected many times. CDR3 residues: CALRRAGGAWEQYF. CDR3 DNA: TGTGCACTACGGCGGGCAGGCGGGGCTTGGGAGCAGTACTTC. The chain has TRBV30 and TRBJ2-7, with D tentatively TRBD2 (6 bases). Germline lookup yields CDR1 GTSNPN and CDR2 SVGIG (reference sequence). This CDR3 contains 14 residues.

The V and J genes are TRBV4-3 and TRBJ2-4, with D uncertain. This CDR3 has 17 residues. From germline, CDR1 is LGHNA and CDR2 YSLEER. Trimming cost V 0 bases and J 0 bases, with 12 bases left between them. The CDR3 loop reads CASSQDLSDLAKNIQYF. The CDR3 nucleotides read TGCGCCAGCAGCCAAGATTTGTCTGACCTAGCCAAAAACATTCAGTACTTC.

V and J are TRBV7-2 and TRBJ1-1; D is perhaps TRBD1 (5 bases). The germline V gene encodes CDR1 SGHTA and CDR2 FQGNSA. Trimming pared 0 bases from V and 1 base from J, leaving 12 bases between. The CDR3 spans 16 residues. The CDR3 DNA is TGTGCCAGCAGCTTAGCAGGGGTGAAAGCGAACACTGAAGCTTTCTTT. It translates to CASSLAGVKANTEAFF.

This clonotype occurred many times. J is TRBJ2-5 and V is TRBV12-3 or TRBV12-4; 9 bases match TRBD2. This CDR3 has 16 amino acids. The V and J ends lost 3 bases and 1 base, in that order; junction bases with no gene match: 6. The chain's CDR3 is CASSFVPSGAQETQYF. The CDR3 region has the DNA TGTGCCAGCAGTTTCGTCCCTAGCGGGGCCCAAGAGACCCAGTACTTC.

V usage is TRBV11-2 and J usage is TRBJ2-7; a possible D gene is TRBD2 (5 bases). The germline gives CDR1 SGHAT, CDR2 FQNNGV. This CDR3 contains 12 residues. V was clipped by 1 base and J by 9 bases, with 10 bases between them. CDR3 amino acids: CASSLVQSGQYF. CDR3 sequence (DNA): TGTGCCAGCAGCTTAGTTCAGAGCGGGCAGTACTTC.

This clonotype was observed a handful of times. At one boundary the junction diverges from the germline segment, which might be a read error. The chain links TRBV7-3 to TRBJ2-1; D may be TRBD2 (7 bases). The CDR3 runs to 13 residues. CDR1 is SGHTA and CDR2 is FQGTGA in the germline V gene. For the CDR3, the DNA is TGTGGCAGCAGTAGGGGGGGACACAATGAGCAGTTCTTC. Translated, it gives CGSSRGGHNEQFF. Together with reference TRBV7-3 and TRBJ2-1, the CDR3 gives the full variable domain: GAGVSQTPSNKVTEKGKYVELRCDPISGHTALYWYRQSLGQGPEFLIYFQGTGAADDSGLPNDRFFAVRPEGSVSTLKIQRTERGDSAVYLCGSSRGGHNEQFFGPGTRLTVL.

The rearrangement links TRBV19 to TRBJ2-7; 8 bases agree with TRBD2. This CDR3 spans 14 amino acids. Germline V lookup: CDR1 LNHDA, CDR2 SQIVND (reference sequence). V shed 3 bases, J shed 3 bases, and the junction held 4 bases outside the gene matches. CDR3 amino acids: CASSMASGHYEQYF. Here the CDR3 DNA reads TGTGCCAGTAGTATGGCTAGCGGGCACTACGAGCAGTACTTC.

In its sample, this clonotype was seen many times. The rearrangement links TRBV12-3 or TRBV12-4 to TRBJ1-2, with a weak D call TRBD1 (5 bases). The CDR3 contains 15 residues. V lost 4 bases, J lost 8 bases, and 20 bases lay in between. CDR3 DNA: TGTGCCAGCAGTTCCAACGGGGCGCTCAAAGAAGGCTACACCTTC. Translation gives CASSSNGALKEGYTF.

Turning to this clonotype: A read error may account for a junction end that differs from germline. The chain combines TRBV27 with TRBJ2-7, with 7 bases fitting TRBD1. The germline V gene encodes CDR1 MNHEY and CDR2 SMNVEV (reference sequence). This CDR3 spans 13 amino acids. The chain's CDR3 is CASRPGQSYEQHF. The DNA of the CDR3 is TGTGCCAGCAGACCGGGACAGAGTTACGAGCAGCACTTC.

This clonotype has ten or more counts. The rearrangement uses TRBV6-5 and TRBJ1-2, with TRBD1 as a possible D gene (5 bases). V shed 2 bases and J shed 2 bases, with 9 bases lying between them. CDR1 is MNHEY and CDR2 is SVGAGI in the germline V gene. The CDR3 totals 14 residues. CDR3 nucleotides: TGTGCCAGCAGTTACGTGGGGGGGAACTATGGCTACACCTTC. Its translation: CASSYVGGNYGYTF.

This clonotype appeared many times. The V call is TRBV28, the J call TRBJ1-5; D remains unclear. V was cut by 6 bases and J by 1 base, with 16 bases left in between. The germline V gene encodes CDR1 MDHEN and CDR2 SYDVKM. The CDR3 has 16 residues. Here the CDR3 DNA reads TGTGCCAGCAGACTGGGGATTTTGGGGAGCAATCAGCCCCAGCATTTT. This encodes CASRLGILGSNQPQHF.

This clonotype was picked up many times. V and J are TRBV28 and TRBJ1-3; possible D gene TRBD1, 5 bases. The ends were cut back, 2 bases at V and 4 bases at J, with 9 bases in the middle. The CDR3 consists of 14 residues. Germline CDR1 and CDR2: MDHEN and SYDVKM. The CDR3, as DNA: TGTGCCAGCAGTTTAGGCAGGGCCGGAAACACCATATATTTT. Translation: CASSLGRAGNTIYF.

At least ten counts were recorded for this clonotype. Given a much more abundant clone one base away, this may be a read error. The V and J genes are TRBV18 and TRBJ2-1; weak D call: TRBD2 (5 bases). V lost 2 bases to trimming and J lost 1 base, with 15 bases between them. There are 17 residues in the CDR3. Germline V gives CDR1 KGHSH, CDR2 LQKENI. The CDR3 spells CASSPVRVRRSYNEQFF. The CDR3 coding sequence is TGTGCCAGCTCACCAGTCCGGGTAAGGAGGTCCTACAATGAGCAGTTCTTC.

This clonotype was counted ten times or more. The chain combines TRBV20-1 with TRBJ1-5; maybe TRBD1 (6 bases). Deletions cut 6 bases from V and 3 bases from J, with 15 bases between. This CDR3 has 14 residues. Germline loops: CDR1 DFQATT, CDR2 SNEGSKA (reference sequence). CDR3 amino acids: CSARLTGLNQPQHF. CDR3 bases: TGCAGTGCGCGACTAACAGGGCTCAATCAGCCCCAGCATTTT.

The chain carries TRBV20-1 and TRBJ2-3; the match to TRBD2 covers 12 bases. V lost 1 base to trimming and J lost 5 bases; unmatched junction nucleotides: 4. The CDR3 has 15 amino acids. Germline loops: CDR1 DFQATT, CDR2 SNEGSKA (reference sequence). CDR3 DNA: TGCAGTGCTAGAGTCACGACTAGCGGGAGAGATACGCAGTATTTT. Translated, it gives CSARVTTSGRDTQYF.

This clonotype was counted a few times. The gene calls are TRBV6-2 or TRBV6-3 and TRBJ1-4; TRBD1 aligns across 7 bases. The germline V gene encodes CDR1 MNHEY and CDR2 SVGEGT. The CDR3 runs 14 residues. The V segment lost 5 bases and the J segment 6 bases; nucleotides outside the gene matches: 6. The chain's CDR3 is CASSGRQGDEKLFF. CDR3 nucleotides: TGTGCCAGCAGTGGGCGACAGGGAGATGAAAAACTGTTTTTT.